This note documents a single TCR beta chain sequence. Its antigen is not known. This record belongs to a study of T cell responses to AZD1222 COVID-19 vaccine. Regarding the study as a whole: Baseline serology detected seropositivity in only six AZD1222 recipients. In a largely white British group with more females than males, clonal diversity was possibly underestimated. Increased Spike-specific TCR breadth and depth were observed after two AZD1222 doses.

The protocol was immunoSEQ multiplex PCR, while the TCRdb copy is restricted to in-frame clones and leaves out a portion. Of 95,000 to 100,000 clones detected, about 92% appear once; the ten largest clones hold approximately 11%. Germline CDR1 SGHNT, CDR2 YYREEE (reference sequence). The CDR3 has 16 amino acids. Trimming took off 1 base at V and 3 bases at J, with 13 bases between the two ends. The chain combines TRBV5-4 with TRBJ2-2; possibly TRBD1 for D (6 bases). Material: peripheral blood, obtained on day 0 of AZD1222 vaccination. The TCR comes from an adult in good health. This CDR3 reads CASSLPRGADTGELFF. The CDR3 bases are TGTGCCAGCAGCTTGCCCAGGGGTGCGGACACCGGGGAGCTGTTTTTT.